One and the same sample provided the 6 T cell receptor beta chains below, sequenced in a study of blood T cell repertoires in COVID-19. The method was immunoSEQ multiplex PCR; TCRdb's version includes in-frame clones alone and lacks a portion of them. The data show roughly 200,000 clones, around 83% seen once. The specimen was peripheral blood. These receptors were obtained from a woman aged 60 to 75 with acute or convalescent COVID-19.

The gene calls are TRBV24-1 and TRBJ2-1; tentative D call: TRBD2 (6 bases). Deletions cut 3 bases from V and 8 bases from J, with 16 bases between. Looked up from germline, CDR1 is KGHDR and CDR2 is SFDVKD. The CDR3 runs 15 residues. CDR3 bases: TGTGCCACCAGTGATCGGGGGTTAGCCGGCTATGAGCAGTTCTTC. This encodes CATSDRGLAGYEQFF.

The CDR3 protein is CASSSSWGFATNEKLFF. The CDR3 region has the DNA TGTGCCAGCAGCTCATCTTGGGGCTTTGCAACTAATGAAAAACTGTTTTTT. The chain has TRBV7-9 and TRBJ1-4; tentative D call: TRBD1 (5 bases). V was clipped by 4 bases and J by 0 bases, with 15 bases between them. The CDR3 has 17 residues. Per germline, CDR1 SEHNR and CDR2 FQNEAQ (reference sequence).

The gene calls are TRBV2 and TRBJ2-1, with 12 bases lining up with TRBD2. The CDR3 loop spans 15 amino acids. The V and J ends lost 6 bases and 6 bases, in that order; junction bases with no gene match: 6. CDR1 and CDR2 from the germline V gene are SNHLY and FYNNEI. Here the CDR3 reads CASRTLAGGVNEQFF. DNA for the CDR3: TGTGCCAGCAGGACCCTAGCGGGAGGGGTCAATGAGCAGTTCTTC.

The rearrangement uses TRBV19 and TRBJ2-1; a weak D match, TRBD1 (6 bases). The CDR3 has 14 residues. Germline V gene lookup returns CDR1 LNHDA and CDR2 SQIVND (reference sequence). V lost 3 bases and J 7 bases, leaving 13 bases between the germline ends. The CDR3 spells CASSMVRGDNEQFF. DNA for the CDR3: TGTGCCAGTAGTATGGTCAGGGGAGATAATGAGCAGTTCTTC.

This rearrangement joins TRBV7-9 to TRBJ2-2, with 8 bases matching TRBD2. CDR1 SEHNR and CDR2 FQNEAQ come from the germline V gene (reference sequence). This CDR3 region has 15 residues. The trim removed 8 bases at V and 5 bases at J, leaving 10 bases unmatched. The CDR3 DNA reads TGTGCCAGCTACCAAAGCGGGAGATTGACCGGGGAGCTGTTTTTT. As protein: CASYQSGRLTGELFF.

This clone showed up just a few times. DNA for the CDR3: TGTGCCAGTATACTACTTGCCGCCAGCAATCAGCCCCAGCATTTT. As protein: CASILLAASNQPQHF. V and J are TRBV6-5 and TRBJ1-5; D is unresolved. Trimming shortened V by 9 bases and J by 1 base, and 16 bases separated the two germline ends. Germline V gives CDR1 MNHEY, CDR2 SVGAGI. This CDR3 region has 15 residues.